The T cell receptor (beta chain) described here comes from a study of T cell repertoires in cytomegalovirus infection. Turning to the study itself: Both a matching HLA type and CMV infection were indicated by public TCR beta signatures. Findings and caveats of the study: The cumulative frequency of public TCR beta families identified carriers of CMV plus the relevant HLA.

Per the germline V gene, CDR1 is ENHRY and CDR2 is SYGVKD. Trimming stripped 6 bases from V and 8 bases from J, with 10 bases between. This CDR3 is built from 11 residues. Concerning this clonotype: As yet, its antigen is unknown.

MiXCR was run by TCRdb on the reads, yielding one entry per CDR3 protein. The table shows around 490,000 distinct CDR3 sequences, with less than 30% occurring only once. Sequencing used PBMCs. The receptor was derived from a human donor in good health (CMV status not recorded). Some clones in this sample may be carry-over from other donors' samples. The genes are TRBV10-3 and TRBJ1-2; D gene ambiguous. The CDR3 DNA reads as TGTGCCATCAGCGGCGACGGGGGCTACACCTTC. It is translated as CAISGDGGYTF.